This section outlines one T cell receptor beta chain sequence together with its context. Its specificity is unknown. This specimen comes from a study of response to subunit inactivated influenza vaccine. Study outcomes and limitations: That few new T cells are recruited by each seasonal influenza vaccination was the authors' suggestion.

One entry per CDR3 protein, called by TCRdb with MiXCR from the RT-PCR reads. The repertoire holds some 520,000 distinct CDR3 sequences, with about 15% as singletons. Specimen: CD4+ T cells sorted from PBMCs, collected around 2 years after vaccination. This receptor was identified in a man aged 50-75 years who received an inactivated influenza vaccine.

CDR3 in DNA: TGTGCCAGCAGTGCCAACCCGGGGGGGGTAGCGAGGAATGAGCAGTTCTTC. Its protein product is CASSANPGGVARNEQFF. The rearrangement uses TRBV6-1 and TRBJ2-1; 8 nucleotides match TRBD2. CDR3 length equals 17 residues. Trimming at V came to 4 bases and at J to 7 bases, leaving 15 bases not matched to a gene. Germline loops: CDR1 MNHNS, CDR2 SASEGT.